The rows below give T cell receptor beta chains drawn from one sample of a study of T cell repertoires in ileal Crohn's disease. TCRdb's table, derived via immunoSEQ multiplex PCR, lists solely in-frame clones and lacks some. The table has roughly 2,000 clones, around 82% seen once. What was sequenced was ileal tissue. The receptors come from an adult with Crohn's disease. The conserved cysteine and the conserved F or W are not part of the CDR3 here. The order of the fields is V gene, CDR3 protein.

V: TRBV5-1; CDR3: ASSLARAADTQY
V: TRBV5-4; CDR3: ASSLGGQTYEQY
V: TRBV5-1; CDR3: ASSLPITDTQY
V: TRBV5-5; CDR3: ASSLGGFNTEAF
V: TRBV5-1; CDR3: ASSPESGAFETQY
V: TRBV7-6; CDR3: ASSSTGDGEAF
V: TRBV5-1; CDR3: ASSLDQVTYGYT
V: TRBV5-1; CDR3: ASSLTTRSVDEQY
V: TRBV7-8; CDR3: ASSSRDRVYSEAF
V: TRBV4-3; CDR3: ASSQGSYSYEQY
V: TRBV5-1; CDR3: ASSLTSGGAQEQF
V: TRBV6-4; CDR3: ASSDTGTSTDTQY
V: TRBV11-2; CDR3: ASSLLPQGFNTEAF
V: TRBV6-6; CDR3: ASRGAGGDTNYGYT
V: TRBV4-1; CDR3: ASSQVGEGGSNQPQH
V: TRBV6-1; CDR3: ASSLQGNNQPQH
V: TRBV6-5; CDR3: ASSYKTVAKNIQY
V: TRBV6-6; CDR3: ASSYALSQGEGYT
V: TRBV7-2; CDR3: ASSLTALYGYT
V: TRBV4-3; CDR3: ASSQENRAHQPQH
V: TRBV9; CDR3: ASSWAGTQETQY
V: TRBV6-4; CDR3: ASSDLAGGDNEQF
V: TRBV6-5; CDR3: ASSYTRGAGYGYT